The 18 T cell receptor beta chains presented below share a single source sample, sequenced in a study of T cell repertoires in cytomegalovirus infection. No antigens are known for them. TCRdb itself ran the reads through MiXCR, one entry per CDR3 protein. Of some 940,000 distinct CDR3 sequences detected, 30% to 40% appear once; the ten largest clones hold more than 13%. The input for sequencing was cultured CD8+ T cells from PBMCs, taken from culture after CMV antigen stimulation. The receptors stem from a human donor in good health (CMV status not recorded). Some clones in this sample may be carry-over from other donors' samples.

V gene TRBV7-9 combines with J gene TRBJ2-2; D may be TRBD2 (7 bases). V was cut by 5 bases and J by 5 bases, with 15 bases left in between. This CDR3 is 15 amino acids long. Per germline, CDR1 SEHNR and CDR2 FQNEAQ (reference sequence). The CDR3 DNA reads TGTGCCAGCAGCCAACGTAGGGGGGGAACCGGGGAGCTGTTTTTT. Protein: CASSQRRGGTGELFF.

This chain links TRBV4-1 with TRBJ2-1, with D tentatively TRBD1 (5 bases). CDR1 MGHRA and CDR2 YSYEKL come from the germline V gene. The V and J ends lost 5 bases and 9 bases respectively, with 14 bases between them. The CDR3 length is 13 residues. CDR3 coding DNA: TGCGCCAGCAGCAAGGGGCTAGGAAGTGAGCAGTTCTTC. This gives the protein CASSKGLGSEQFF.

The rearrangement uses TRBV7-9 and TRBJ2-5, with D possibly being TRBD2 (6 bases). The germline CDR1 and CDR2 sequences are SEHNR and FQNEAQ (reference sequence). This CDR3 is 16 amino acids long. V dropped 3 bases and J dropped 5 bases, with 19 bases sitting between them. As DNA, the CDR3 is TGTGCCAGCAGCTTCCCGGGACTCCCAGAGCGGGAGACCCAGTACTTC. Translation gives CASSFPGLPERETQYF.

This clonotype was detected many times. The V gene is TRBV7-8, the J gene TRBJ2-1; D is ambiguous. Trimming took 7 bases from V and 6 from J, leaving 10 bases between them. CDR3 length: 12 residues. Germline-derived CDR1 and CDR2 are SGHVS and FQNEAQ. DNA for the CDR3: TGTGCCAGCATCCAACCACCCAATGAGCAGTTCTTC. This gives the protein CASIQPPNEQFF. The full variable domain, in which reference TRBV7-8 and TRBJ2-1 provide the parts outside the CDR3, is GAGVSQSPRYKVAKRGQDVALRCDPISGHVSLFWYQQALGQGPEFLTYFQNEAQLDKSGLPSDRFFAERPEGSVSTLKIQRTQQEDSAVYLCASIQPPNEQFFGPGTRLTVL.

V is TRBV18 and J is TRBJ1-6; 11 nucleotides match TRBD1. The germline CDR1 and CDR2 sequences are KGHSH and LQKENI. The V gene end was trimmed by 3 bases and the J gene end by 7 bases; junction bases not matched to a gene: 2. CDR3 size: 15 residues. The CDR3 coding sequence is TGTGCCAGCTCACCTGGACAGGGGGCGAATTCACCCCTCCACTTT. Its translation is CASSPGQGANSPLHF.

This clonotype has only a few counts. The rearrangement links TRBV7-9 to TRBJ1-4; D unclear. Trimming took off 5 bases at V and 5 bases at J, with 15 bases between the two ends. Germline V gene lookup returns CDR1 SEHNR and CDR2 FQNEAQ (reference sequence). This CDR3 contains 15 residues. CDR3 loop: CASSGRRGPNEKLFF. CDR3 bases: TGTGCCAGCAGCGGCCGTAGAGGCCCCAATGAAAAACTGTTTTTT.

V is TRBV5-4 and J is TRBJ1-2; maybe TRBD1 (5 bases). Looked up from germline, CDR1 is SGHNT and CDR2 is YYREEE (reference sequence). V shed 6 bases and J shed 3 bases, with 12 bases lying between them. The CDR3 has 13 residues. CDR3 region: CASNLPGYYGYTF. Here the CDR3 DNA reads TGTGCCAGCAACCTCCCAGGGTACTATGGCTACACCTTC.

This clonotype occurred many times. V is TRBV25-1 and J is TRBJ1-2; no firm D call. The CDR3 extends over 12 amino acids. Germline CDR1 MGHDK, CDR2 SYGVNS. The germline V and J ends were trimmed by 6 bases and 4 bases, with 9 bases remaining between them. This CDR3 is CASSEGGYGYTF. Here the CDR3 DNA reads TGTGCCAGCAGCGAGGGCGGCTATGGCTACACCTTC.

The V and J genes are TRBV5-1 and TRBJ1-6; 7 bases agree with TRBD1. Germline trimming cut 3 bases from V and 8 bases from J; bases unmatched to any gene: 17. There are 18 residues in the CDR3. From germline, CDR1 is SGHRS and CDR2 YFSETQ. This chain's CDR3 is CASSSDRETGLEDSPLHF. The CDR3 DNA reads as TGCGCCAGCAGCTCTGATCGGGAGACAGGGCTAGAGGATTCACCCCTCCACTTT.

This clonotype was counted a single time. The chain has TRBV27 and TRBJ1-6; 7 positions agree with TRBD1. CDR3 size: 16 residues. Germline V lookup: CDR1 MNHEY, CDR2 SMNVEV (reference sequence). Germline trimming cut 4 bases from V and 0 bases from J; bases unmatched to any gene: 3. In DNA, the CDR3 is TGTGCCAGCAGTTGGGGACAGAGCTCCTATAATTCACCCCTCCACTTT. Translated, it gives CASSWGQSSYNSPLHF.

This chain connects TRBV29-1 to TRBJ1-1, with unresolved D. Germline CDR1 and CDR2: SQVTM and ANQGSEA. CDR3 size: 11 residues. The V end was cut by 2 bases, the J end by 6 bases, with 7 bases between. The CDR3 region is CSVELGAEAFF. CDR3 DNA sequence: TGCAGCGTTGAACTCGGGGCTGAAGCTTTCTTT.

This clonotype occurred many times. The CDR3 sequence is CASSWIDRGAGGTF. CDR3 DNA sequence: TGTGCCAGCAGCTGGATCGACCGTGGGGCCGGAGGCACCTTC. The chain combines TRBV5-4 with TRBJ1-2; tentative D call: TRBD1 (5 bases). V lost 3 bases and J lost 13, with 22 bases in between. Germline CDR1 is SGHNT and CDR2 is YYREEE (reference sequence). CDR3 size: 14 residues.

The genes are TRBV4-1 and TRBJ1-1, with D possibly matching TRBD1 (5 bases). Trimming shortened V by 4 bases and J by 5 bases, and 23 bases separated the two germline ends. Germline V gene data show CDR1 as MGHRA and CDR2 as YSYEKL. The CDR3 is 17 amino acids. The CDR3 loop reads CASSPGVMGEWNTEAFF. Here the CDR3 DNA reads TGCGCCAGCAGCCCGGGAGTTATGGGGGAGTGGAATACTGAAGCTTTCTTT.

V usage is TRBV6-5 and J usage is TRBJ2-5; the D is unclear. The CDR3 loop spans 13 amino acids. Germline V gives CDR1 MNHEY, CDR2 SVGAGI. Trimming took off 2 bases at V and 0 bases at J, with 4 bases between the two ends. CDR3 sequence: CASSYGYQETQYF. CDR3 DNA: TGTGCCAGCAGTTACGGGTACCAAGAGACCCAGTACTTC.

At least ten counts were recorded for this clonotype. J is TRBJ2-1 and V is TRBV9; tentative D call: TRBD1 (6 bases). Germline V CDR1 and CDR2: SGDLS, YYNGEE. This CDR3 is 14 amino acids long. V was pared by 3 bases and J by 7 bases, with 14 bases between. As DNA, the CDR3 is TGTGCCAGCAGCGCCCGGTCACAGGGAAATGAGCAGTTCTTC. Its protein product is CASSARSQGNEQFF.

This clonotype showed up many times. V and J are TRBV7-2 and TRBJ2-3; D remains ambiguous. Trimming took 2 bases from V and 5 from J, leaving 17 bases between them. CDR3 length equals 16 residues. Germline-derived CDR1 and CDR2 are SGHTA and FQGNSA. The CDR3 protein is CASSLNPGLLEDTQYF. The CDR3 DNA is TGTGCCAGCAGCTTAAACCCGGGTCTACTTGAAGATACGCAGTATTTT.

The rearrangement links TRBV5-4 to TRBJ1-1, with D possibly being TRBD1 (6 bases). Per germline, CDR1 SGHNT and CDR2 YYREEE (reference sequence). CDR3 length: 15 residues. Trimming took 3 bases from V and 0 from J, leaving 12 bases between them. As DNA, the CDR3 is TGTGCCAGCAGCTCGCCGGACAGTTTGAACACTGAAGCTTTCTTT. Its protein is CASSSPDSLNTEAFF. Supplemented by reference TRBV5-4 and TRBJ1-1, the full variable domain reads ETGVTQSPTHLIKTRGQQVTLRCSSQSGHNTVSWYQQALGQGPQFIFQYYREEENGRGNFPPRFSGLQFPNYSSELNVNALELDDSALYLCASSSPDSLNTEAFFGQGTRLTVV.

CDR3 sequence (DNA): TGTGCCATCAGTGGAAGGACCACTAGCACAGATACGCAGTATTTT. Protein product: CAISGRTTSTDTQYF. The chain is built from TRBV10-3 and TRBJ2-3; D remains ambiguous. Trimming removed 4 bases at V and 0 bases at J, with 11 bases between. The CDR3 is made up of 15 amino acids. The germline CDR1 and CDR2 sequences are ENHRY and SYGVKD.